This T cell receptor beta chain was sequenced for a study of cytomegalovirus exposure and HLA in healthy donors. Points from the study as a whole: In an earlier analysis, about 87% or about 30%: the productive usage of most TCR beta V segments. Across HLA loci, a later analysis found differing TCR association rates, with DRB1 most and HLA-C fewest. Later work found most CMV-associated TCR beta chains apparently HLA-restricted. CMV serostatus was the only immune exposure information that was available.

Researchers ran the PCR with 60 Vbeta and 13 Jbeta primers. TCRdb's copy holds only in-frame clones and misses some; the assay was immunoSEQ multiplex PCR. This table holds some 200,000 clones, 82% found once. V was cut by 3 bases and J by 1 base, with 12 bases left in between. Germline CDR1 is LGHNA and CDR2 is YNFKEQ. This CDR3 spans 15 amino acids. In its sample, this clone was seen a few times. Its specificity is not known. The TCR was taken from a woman between 45 and 60 years old in good health and CMV-seropositive. This chain uses TRBV4-2 with TRBJ1-1; weak D call: TRBD1 (5 bases). The sequencing sample was made of PBMCs. The CDR3 DNA follows: TGTGCCAGCAGCCACGTACAAGGGGAGAACACTGAAGCTTTCTTT. It is translated as CASSHVQGENTEAFF.